A single sample gave rise to the 20 T cell receptor beta chains below, sequenced in a study of blood T cells in healthy people across ages. Primers used in a second PCR of roughly 6 to 11 cycles were a sample-barcoded 5' primer and a J-beta primer mix. TCRdb itself ran the 5' RACE reads through MiXCR, one entry per CDR3 protein. The sample lists fewer than 2,000,000 distinct CDR3 sequences; 34% were seen once. The sample was blood. These TCRs come from a woman in her thirties in good health.

The chain couples TRBV28 to TRBJ2-7; 14 bases are shared with TRBD2. Trimming cost V 8 bases and J 7 bases; bases outside gene matches: 7. Germline CDR1 is MDHEN and CDR2 is SYDVKM. The CDR3 extends over 14 amino acids. CDR3: CASGLGLAGVEQYF. The CDR3, as DNA: TGTGCCAGCGGCCTGGGACTAGCGGGAGTTGAGCAGTACTTC.

V usage is TRBV20-1 and J usage is TRBJ2-7, with TRBD1 matching 7 bases. Trimming took 3 bases from V and 2 from J; bases not matched to a gene: 4. The CDR3 is 13 residues long. Germline CDR1 and CDR2: DFQATT and SNEGSKA (reference sequence). The CDR3 is CSARDRITYEQYF. CDR3 sequence (DNA): TGCAGTGCTAGGGACAGGATTACCTACGAGCAGTACTTC.

This clonotype was observed a few times. This chain joins TRBV11-2 and TRBJ2-7; 7 bases align to TRBD1. V dropped 5 bases and J dropped 4; count of bases not matched to a gene: 11. This CDR3 contains 15 residues. Germline CDR1 SGHAT, CDR2 FQNNGV. In DNA, the CDR3 is TGTGCCAGCAGCCCTTACAGGGGAAGTTGGTACGAGCAGTACTTC. Residues: CASSPYRGSWYEQYF.

The J gene is TRBJ2-7, the V gene TRBV5-6; possibly TRBD1 for D (5 bases). This CDR3 is built from 16 residues. Germline V gene sequence: CDR1 SGHDT, CDR2 YYEEEE. Trimming pared 4 bases from V and 7 bases from J, leaving 24 bases between. The CDR3 region is CASSITRRTLPTEQYF. As DNA, the CDR3 is TGTGCCAGCAGCATAACCCGACGGACACTCCCTACGGAGCAGTACTTC.

The chain carries TRBV7-9 and TRBJ2-2, with D unclear. V lost 6 bases, J lost 6 bases, and 11 bases lay in between. The CDR3 length is 13 residues. Germline values: CDR1 SEHNR, CDR2 FQNEAQ (reference sequence). In DNA, the CDR3 is TGTGCCAGCAGGCCCTCAGCCCCCGGGGAGCTGTTTTTT. It yields the protein CASRPSAPGELFF. Looking up the rest from reference TRBV7-9 and TRBJ2-2 gives the full variable domain: DTGVSQNPRHKITKRGQNVTFRCDPISEHNRLYWYRQTLGQGPEFLTYFQNEAQLEKSRLLSDRFSAERPKGSFSTLEIQRTEQGDSAMYLCASRPSAPGELFFGEGSRLTVL.

This chain uses TRBV4-1 with TRBJ1-1; D call uncertain. The germline V gene encodes CDR1 MGHRA and CDR2 YSYEKL. Trimming removed 1 base from V and 2 bases from J, with 11 bases in between. The CDR3 has 15 residues. The CDR3 loop is CASSQGGWENTEAFF. In DNA, the CDR3 is TGCGCCAGCAGCCAAGGAGGCTGGGAAAACACTGAAGCTTTCTTT.

This clonotype was seen more than once but under ten times. This chain connects TRBV9 to TRBJ2-6; 9 bases agree with TRBD1. This CDR3 comprises 16 residues. Germline V gene data show CDR1 as SGDLS and CDR2 as YYNGEE. V trimming: 4 bases; J trimming: 4 bases; junction bases outside the gene matches: 6. The CDR3 DNA reads as TGTGCCAGCAGCTCCCGGACAGGGGCCGGGGCCAACGTCCTGACTTTC. Protein product: CASSSRTGAGANVLTF.

In its sample, this clonotype was seen a few times. The V and J genes are TRBV7-2 and TRBJ2-1, with TRBD2 matching 11 bases. Germline-derived CDR1 and CDR2 are SGHTA and FQGNSA. The V gene end was trimmed by 5 bases and the J gene end by 7 bases; junction bases not matched to a gene: 4. This CDR3 spans 14 amino acids. The CDR3 spells CASSLTSGVNEQFF. Written as DNA, the CDR3 is TGTGCCAGCAGCCTGACTAGCGGGGTTAATGAGCAGTTCTTC.

This clonotype was observed a handful of times. The V gene is TRBV28, the J gene TRBJ2-5, with 9 bases lining up with TRBD1. The trim removed 5 bases at V and 5 bases at J, leaving 9 bases unmatched. Germline V gene lookup returns CDR1 MDHEN and CDR2 SYDVKM. The CDR3 spans 15 residues. The CDR3 protein is CASSAPGTGRETQYF. The CDR3 DNA follows: TGTGCCAGCAGTGCCCCCGGGACAGGGAGGGAGACCCAGTACTTC.

The chain joins TRBV20-1 to TRBJ2-1; TRBD2 matches 8 bases. This CDR3 has 16 residues. CDR1 is DFQATT and CDR2 is SNEGSKA in the germline V gene (reference sequence). V lost 1 base to trimming and J lost 9 bases; unmatched junction nucleotides: 14. CDR3 protein: CSARGQSGRTHSEQFF. CDR3 DNA: TGCAGTGCTAGAGGACAAAGCGGGAGAACCCACAGTGAGCAGTTCTTC.

This clonotype was counted only a few times. V is TRBV6-5 and J is TRBJ2-7, with D maybe TRBD1 (5 bases). Trimming cost V 0 bases and J 3 bases, with 24 bases left between them. The CDR3 is made up of 19 amino acids. Germline lookup yields CDR1 MNHEY and CDR2 SVGAGI. The CDR3 coding sequence is TGTGCCAGCAGTTACTCTCGCGACAGCCTTGCTCGACCCTTCTACGAGCAGTACTTC. Residues: CASSYSRDSLARPFYEQYF.

The chain couples TRBV12-3 or TRBV12-4 to TRBJ2-2; 11 bases are a match to TRBD2. The CDR3 has 17 amino acids. With 4 bases clipped from V and 6 bases from J, the junction kept 10 bases outside the gene matches. CDR3: CASSSKLAGVMAGELFF. The CDR3 coding sequence is TGTGCCAGCAGTTCTAAACTAGCGGGAGTTATGGCCGGGGAGCTGTTTTTT.

This clonotype was seen ten or more times. The CDR3 DNA sequence: TGCGCCAGCAGCCAACCCCTGGGCTACGAGCAGTACTTC. Residues: CASSQPLGYEQYF. V gene TRBV4-1 combines with J gene TRBJ2-7; D gene uncertain. The CDR3 has 13 amino acids. Deletions cut 2 bases from V and 3 bases from J, with 8 bases between. Germline lookup yields CDR1 MGHRA and CDR2 YSYEKL.

This chain uses TRBV30 with TRBJ2-5, with 9 positions matching TRBD2. CDR1 and CDR2 (germline): GTSNPN, SVGIG (reference sequence). This CDR3 spans 16 amino acids. With 0 bases clipped from V and 3 bases from J, the junction kept 8 bases outside the gene matches. This CDR3 is CAWSVELAGTKETQYF. CDR3 bases: TGTGCCTGGAGTGTAGAGCTAGCGGGGACTAAAGAGACCCAGTACTTC.

As for this clonotype: One junction end does not reproduce the germline sequence, and a read error may be involved. CDR3 residues: CANSLLEGLAGERVTDTQYF. CDR3 nucleotides: TGTGCCAACAGCTTACTAGAGGGTCTAGCGGGGGAAAGGGTCACAGATACGCAGTATTTT. V usage is TRBV11-2 and J usage is TRBJ2-3; TRBD2 matches at 10 bases. This CDR3 is 20 amino acids long. CDR1 is SGHAT, CDR2 FQNNGV, per germline.

The rearrangement links TRBV27 to TRBJ2-5; perhaps TRBD1 as D (6 bases). This CDR3 comprises 16 residues. CDR1 and CDR2 (germline): MNHEY, SMNVEV (reference sequence). V was clipped by 11 bases and J by 4 bases, with 26 bases between them. CDR3 residues: CAGGHPDGQTPETQYF. Here the CDR3 DNA reads TGTGCCGGCGGCCACCCAGACGGACAGACCCCAGAGACCCAGTACTTC.

The chain joins TRBV9 to TRBJ2-1, with 8 bases matching TRBD2. Per germline, CDR1 SGDLS and CDR2 YYNGEE. The CDR3 sequence is 15 residues long. Trimming at V came to 0 bases and at J to 6 bases, leaving 5 bases not matched to a gene. The chain's CDR3 is CASSVALGGANEQFF. The CDR3 nucleotides read TGTGCCAGCAGCGTAGCCCTCGGGGGGGCCAATGAGCAGTTCTTC.

The rearrangement uses TRBV30 and TRBJ2-5, with D tentatively TRBD2 (6 bases). The CDR3 length is 16 residues. V lost 4 bases, J lost 2 bases, and 20 bases lay in between. CDR1 and CDR2 (germline): GTSNPN, SVGIG (reference sequence). CDR3 DNA sequence: TGTGCCTGGACCAGGGCCCAGCGGGTAAATCAAGAGACCCAGTACTTC. Translation: CAWTRAQRVNQETQYF. Drawing the rest from reference TRBV30 and TRBJ2-5, the complete variable domain is SQTIHQWPATLVQPVGSPLSLECTVEGTSNPNLYWYRQAAGRGLQLLFYSVGIGQISSEVPQNLSASRPQDRQFILSSKKLLLSDSGFYLCAWTRAQRVNQETQYFGPGTRLLVL.

This clonotype turned up a few times. A read error may account for a junction end that differs from germline. The rearrangement joins TRBV5-1 to TRBJ1-5; TRBD1 is a possible D gene (5 bases). From germline, CDR1 is SGHRS and CDR2 YFSETQ. CDR3 size: 15 residues. The CDR3 DNA is TGCGCCAGCAGCCCGGGAGGACAATCAAATCGGCCCCAGCATTTT. Translating gives CASSPGGQSNRPQHF.

This chain uses TRBV6-1 with TRBJ1-1, with D unresolved. Germline assignment: CDR1 MNHNS and CDR2 SASEGT. V lost 4 bases and J 0 bases, leaving 6 bases between the germline ends. The CDR3 length is 13 residues. CDR3 sequence reads: CASSVKMNTEAFF. CDR3 DNA sequence: TGTGCCAGCAGTGTCAAGATGAACACTGAAGCTTTCTTT.